The clone carrying this T cell receptor (beta chain) was seen many times. This sample is drawn from a study of Graves' ophthalmopathy and Graves' hyperthyroidism. For repertoire sequencing, the TCR beta CDR3 regions were amplified from RNA transcripts. Investigators did first-round RT-PCR with HTBI primers, then second-round multiplex PCR. TCRdb used MiXCR to reprocess the multiplex PCR reads, holding one entry per CDR3 protein. The table lists fewer than 70,000 distinct CDR3 sequences, roughly half of them singletons. Looked up from germline, CDR1 is SNHLY and CDR2 is FYNNEI. The V gene end was trimmed by 4 bases and the J gene end by 2 bases; junction bases not matched to a gene: 6. CDR3 size: 15 residues.

The V gene is TRBV2, the J gene TRBJ2-7; 9 bases are shared with TRBD1. This receptor was taken from an adult woman with Graves' ophthalmopathy. The sequenced sample consisted of peripheral blood. Written as DNA, the CDR3 is TGTGCCAGCAGTGCCCTACAGGGGGCTACCTACGAGCAGTACTTC. It encodes CASSALQGATYEQYF.